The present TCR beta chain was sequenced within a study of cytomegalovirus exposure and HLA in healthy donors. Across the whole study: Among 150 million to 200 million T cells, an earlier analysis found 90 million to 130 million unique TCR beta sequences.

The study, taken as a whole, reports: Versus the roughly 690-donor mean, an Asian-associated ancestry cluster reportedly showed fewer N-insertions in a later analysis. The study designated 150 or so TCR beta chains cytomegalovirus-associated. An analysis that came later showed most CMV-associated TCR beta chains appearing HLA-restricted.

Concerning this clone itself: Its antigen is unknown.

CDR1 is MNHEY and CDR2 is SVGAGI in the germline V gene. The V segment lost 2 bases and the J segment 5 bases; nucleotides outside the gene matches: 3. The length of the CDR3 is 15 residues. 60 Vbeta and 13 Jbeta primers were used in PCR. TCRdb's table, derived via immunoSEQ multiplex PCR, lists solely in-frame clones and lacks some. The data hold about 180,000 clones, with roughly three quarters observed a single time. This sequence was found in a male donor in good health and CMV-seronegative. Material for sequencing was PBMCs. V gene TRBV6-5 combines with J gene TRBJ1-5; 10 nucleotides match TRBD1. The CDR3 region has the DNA TGTGCCAGCAGTTACGCCGGGACAGGGGATCAGCCCCAGCATTTT. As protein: CASSYAGTGDQPQHF.